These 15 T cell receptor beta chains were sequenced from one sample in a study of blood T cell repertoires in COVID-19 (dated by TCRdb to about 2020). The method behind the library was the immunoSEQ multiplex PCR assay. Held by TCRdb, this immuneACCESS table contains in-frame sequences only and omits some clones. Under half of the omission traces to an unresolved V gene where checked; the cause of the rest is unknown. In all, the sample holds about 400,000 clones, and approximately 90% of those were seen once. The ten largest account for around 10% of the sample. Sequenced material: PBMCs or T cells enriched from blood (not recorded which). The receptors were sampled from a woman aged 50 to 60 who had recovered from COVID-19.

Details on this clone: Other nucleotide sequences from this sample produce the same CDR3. The CDR3 protein is CASSPLTGKTEAFF. CDR3 sequence (DNA): TGTGCCAGCTCACCACTAACAGGGAAAACTGAAGCTTTCTTT. V usage is TRBV18 and J usage is TRBJ1-1, with D possibly matching TRBD1 (6 bases). The V end was cut by 1 base, the J end by 5 bases, with 11 bases between. The CDR3 is made up of 14 amino acids. Germline CDR1 is KGHSH and CDR2 is LQKENI.

CDR3 protein: CASSPGTGSGNTIYF. The DNA for the CDR3 is TGTGCCAGCAGTCCCGGGACAGGGTCTGGAAACACCATATATTTT. The chain couples TRBV25-1 to TRBJ1-3; 9 bases fit TRBD1. Looked up from germline, CDR1 is MGHDK and CDR2 is SYGVNS. The CDR3 is 15 amino acids. The V gene end was trimmed by 5 bases and the J gene end by 1 base; junction bases not matched to a gene: 3.

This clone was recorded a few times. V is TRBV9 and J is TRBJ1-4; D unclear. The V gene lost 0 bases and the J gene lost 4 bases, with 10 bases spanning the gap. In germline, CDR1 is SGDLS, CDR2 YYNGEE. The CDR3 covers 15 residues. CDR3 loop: CASSVGTDDNEKLFF. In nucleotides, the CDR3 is TGTGCCAGCAGCGTAGGTACAGACGATAATGAAAAACTGTTTTTT. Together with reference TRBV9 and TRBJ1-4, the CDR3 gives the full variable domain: DSGVTQTPKHLITATGQRVTLRCSPRSGDLSVYWYQQSLDQGLQFLIQYYNGEERAKGNILERFSAQQFPDLHSELNLSSLELGDSALYFCASSVGTDDNEKLFFGSGTQLSVL.

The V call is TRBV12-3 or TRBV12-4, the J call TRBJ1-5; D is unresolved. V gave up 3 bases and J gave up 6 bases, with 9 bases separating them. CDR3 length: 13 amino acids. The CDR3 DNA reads TGTGCCAGCAGTTTCCTTGTCTCTCAGCCCCAGCATTTT. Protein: CASSFLVSQPQHF.

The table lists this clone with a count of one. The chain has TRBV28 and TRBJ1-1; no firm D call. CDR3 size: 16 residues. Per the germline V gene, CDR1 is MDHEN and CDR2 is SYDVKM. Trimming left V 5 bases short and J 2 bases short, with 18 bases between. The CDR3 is CASSPPPGAVNTEAFF. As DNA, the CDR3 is TGTGCCAGCAGTCCACCCCCAGGCGCCGTCAACACTGAAGCTTTCTTT.

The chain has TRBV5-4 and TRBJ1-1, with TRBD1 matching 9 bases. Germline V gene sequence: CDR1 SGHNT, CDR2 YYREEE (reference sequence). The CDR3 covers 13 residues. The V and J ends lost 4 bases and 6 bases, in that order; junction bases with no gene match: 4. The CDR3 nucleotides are TGTGCCAGCAGCAAAGGACAGGGGTCTGAAGCTTTCTTT. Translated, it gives CASSKGQGSEAFF.

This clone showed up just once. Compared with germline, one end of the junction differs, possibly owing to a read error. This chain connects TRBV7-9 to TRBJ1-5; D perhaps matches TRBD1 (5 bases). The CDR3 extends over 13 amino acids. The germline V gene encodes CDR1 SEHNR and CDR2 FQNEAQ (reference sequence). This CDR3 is CASSPQGSQSQHF. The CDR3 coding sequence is TGTGCCAGCAGCCCCCAGGGAAGTCAGTCCCAGCATTTT.

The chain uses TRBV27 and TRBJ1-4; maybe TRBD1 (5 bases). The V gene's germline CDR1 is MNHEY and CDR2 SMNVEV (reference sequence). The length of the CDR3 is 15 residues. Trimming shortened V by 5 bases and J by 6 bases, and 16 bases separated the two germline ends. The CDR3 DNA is TGTGCCAGCAGTACCTACGACAGCCCCTATGAAAAACTGTTTTTT. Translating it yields CASSTYDSPYEKLFF.

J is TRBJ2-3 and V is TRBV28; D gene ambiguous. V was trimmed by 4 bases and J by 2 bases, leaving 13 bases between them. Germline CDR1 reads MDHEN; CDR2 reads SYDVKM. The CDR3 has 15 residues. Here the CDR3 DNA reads TGTGCCAGCAGTTCACATCCCGCCCCCACAGATACGCAGTATTTT. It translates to CASSSHPAPTDTQYF. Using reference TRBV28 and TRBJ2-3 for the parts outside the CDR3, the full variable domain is DVKVTQSSRYLVKRTGEKVFLECVQDMDHENMFWYRQDPGLGLRLIYFSYDVKMKEKGDIPEGYSVSREKKERFSLILESASTNQTSMYLCASSSHPAPTDTQYFGPGTRLTVL.

The CDR3 sequence: CAWSVAENTEAFF. CDR3 in DNA: TGTGCCTGGAGTGTTGCGGAGAACACTGAAGCTTTCTTT. The chain combines TRBV30 with TRBJ1-1; D not resolved. V was cut by 0 bases and J by 1 base, with 6 bases left in between. Germline values: CDR1 GTSNPN, CDR2 SVGIG (reference sequence). The CDR3 is 13 amino acids.

CDR3 protein: CASSQVSAGKSSYNEQFF. The CDR3 coding sequence is TGTGCCAGCAGCCAAGTCTCGGCGGGGAAAAGCTCCTACAATGAGCAGTTCTTC. The chain recombines TRBV3-1 (or the pseudogene TRBV3-2) with TRBJ2-1; tentatively, D is TRBD2 (6 bases). CDR3 length: 18 amino acids. Germline CDR1 LGHDT, CDR2 YNNKEL (reference sequence). Between the trimmed V and J ends, which lost 1 base and 0 bases, there was a span of 16 bases.

The CDR3 spells CASSFRQAETQYF. The CDR3 coding sequence is TGCGCCAGCAGCTTCAGGCAGGCAGAGACCCAGTACTTC. This chain uses TRBV5-1 with TRBJ2-5, with unresolved D. From germline, CDR1 is SGHRS and CDR2 YFSETQ. The ends were cut back, 2 bases at V and 4 bases at J, with 9 bases in the middle. This CDR3 has 13 residues.

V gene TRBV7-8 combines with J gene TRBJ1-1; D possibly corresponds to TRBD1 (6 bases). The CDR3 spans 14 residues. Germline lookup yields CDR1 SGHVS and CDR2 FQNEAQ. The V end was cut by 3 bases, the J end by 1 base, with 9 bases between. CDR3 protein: CASSLATGNTEAFF. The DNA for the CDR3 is TGTGCCAGCAGCTTGGCGACAGGGAACACTGAAGCTTTCTTT.

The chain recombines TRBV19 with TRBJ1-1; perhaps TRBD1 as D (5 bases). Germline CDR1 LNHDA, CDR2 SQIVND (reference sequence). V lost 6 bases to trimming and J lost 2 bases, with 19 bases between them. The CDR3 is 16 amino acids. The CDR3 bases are TGTGCCAGTAGGGACATCGCCTTGGGGCCTAACACTGAAGCTTTCTTT. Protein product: CASRDIALGPNTEAFF.

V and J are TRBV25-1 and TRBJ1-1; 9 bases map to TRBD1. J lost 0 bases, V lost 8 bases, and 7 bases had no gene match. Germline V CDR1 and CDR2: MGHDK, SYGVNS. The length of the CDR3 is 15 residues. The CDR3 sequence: CASPTGTGMNTEAFF. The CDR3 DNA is TGTGCCAGCCCGACCGGGACAGGGATGAACACTGAAGCTTTCTTT.